This T cell receptor beta chain is from a study of blood T cell repertoires in COVID-19. Libraries were prepared by immunoSEQ multiplex PCR; TCRdb keeps only in-frame clonotypes and omits some of them. The sample lists about 49,000 clones, roughly 90% seen once, with under 15% in the top ten. The germline CDR1 and CDR2 sequences are SGHTA and FQGTGA. J gave up 5 bases and V 5 bases, and 10 bases lay outside the gene matches. CDR3 length: 15 amino acids. J is TRBJ2-5 and V is TRBV7-3; 8 bases are a match to TRBD1. This clonotype was sampled from a man older than 75 with acute or convalescent COVID-19. The sample was peripheral blood. The CDR3 region is CASSRRQGPRETQYF. The CDR3 DNA reads TGTGCCAGCAGCAGAAGACAGGGGCCACGGGAGACCCAGTACTTC.